This passage covers 21 T cell receptor beta chains from one sample sequenced in a study of T cell responses to AZD1222 COVID-19 vaccine. Using immunoSEQ multiplex PCR, the repertoire was profiled, and TCRdb retains in-frame clones only, with some absent. This table has around 110,000 clones, roughly 88% appearing once. The sample in question was peripheral blood, obtained on day 0 of AZD1222 vaccination. Receptors originate from an adult in good health.

The chain combines TRBV19 with TRBJ2-2; no reliable D call. Germline CDR1 is LNHDA and CDR2 is SQIVND (reference sequence). Between the trimmed V and J ends, which lost 3 bases and 2 bases, there was a span of 10 bases. The CDR3 sequence is 15 residues long. The CDR3, as DNA: TGTGCCAGTAGTATGTCCAAGCGAAACACCGGGGAGCTGTTTTTT. Its translation: CASSMSKRNTGELFF. The full variable domain, rest sourced from reference TRBV19 and TRBJ2-2, is DGGITQSPKYLFRKEGQNVTLSCEQNLNHDAMYWYRQDPGQGLRLIYYSQIVNDFQKGDIAEGYSVSREKKESFPLTVTSAQKNPTAFYLCASSMSKRNTGELFFGEGSRLTVL.

The chain is built from TRBV27 and TRBJ2-3; a possible D gene is TRBD1 (5 bases). Per germline, CDR1 MNHEY and CDR2 SMNVEV (reference sequence). Trimming removed 2 bases from V and 2 bases from J, with 8 bases in between. CDR3 length equals 14 residues. CDR3 bases: TGTGCCAGCAGTTTAGGGGCCTACACAGATACGCAGTATTTT. It is translated as CASSLGAYTDTQYF.

V and J are TRBV18 and TRBJ1-2, with 8 bases lining up with TRBD1. CDR3 length equals 13 residues. V lost 3 bases and J lost 8; bases outside the gene matches: 5. Germline lookup yields CDR1 KGHSH and CDR2 LQKENI. Written as DNA, the CDR3 is TGTGCCAGCTCACCGGACAGGGTCGGGGGCTACACCTTC. Protein sequence: CASSPDRVGGYTF.

The rearrangement uses TRBV9 and TRBJ2-3, with D possibly being TRBD2 (5 bases). V shed 0 bases and J shed 6 bases, with 17 bases lying between them. The CDR3 loop spans 16 amino acids. The germline V gene has CDR1 SGDLS and CDR2 YYNGEE. CDR3 residues: CASSVGGLPLMDTQYF. The CDR3 bases are TGTGCCAGCAGCGTAGGAGGGCTCCCCCTAATGGATACGCAGTATTTT.

The chain has TRBV4-3 and TRBJ2-7, with D possibly matching TRBD2 (6 bases). V lost 0 bases, J lost 1 base, and 16 bases lay in between. This CDR3 contains 17 residues. In germline, CDR1 is LGHNA, CDR2 YSLEER. CDR3 sequence: CASSQEYRGGLSYEQYF. The CDR3 DNA follows: TGCGCCAGCAGCCAAGAATATCGAGGAGGGTTATCCTACGAGCAGTACTTC.

This clone was recorded once. The chain joins TRBV18 to TRBJ1-6; TRBD1 is a possible D gene (5 bases). Germline values: CDR1 KGHSH, CDR2 LQKENI. The V end lost 6 bases, the J end lost 5 bases, and 14 bases lay between the germline ends. This CDR3 spans 15 amino acids. CDR3 sequence (DNA): TGTGCCAGCTCCCAAGAGCAGGGAGATAATTCACCCCTCCACTTT. Amino acids: CASSQEQGDNSPLHF.

The gene calls are TRBV20-1 and TRBJ1-5; D is unresolved. CDR3 length: 10 amino acids. V was pared by 6 bases and J by 7 bases, with 7 bases between. From germline, CDR1 is DFQATT and CDR2 SNEGSKA (reference sequence). The CDR3 spells CSASPQPQHF. For the CDR3, the DNA is TGCAGTGCCTCCCCCCAGCCCCAGCATTTT.

The rearrangement links TRBV6-6 to TRBJ2-7; 7 bases agree with TRBD1. Germline loops: CDR1 MNHNY, CDR2 SVGAGI (reference sequence). The junction had 8 bases not matched to a gene; V was cut back by 10 bases and J by 2 bases. The CDR3 runs to 13 residues. In DNA form, the CDR3 reads TGTGCCACCTCCCGGGACAGCACCTACGAGCAGTACTTC. Translated: CATSRDSTYEQYF.

This rearrangement joins TRBV6-5 to TRBJ1-1, with 7 bases identical to TRBD1. Trimming cost V 4 bases and J 5 bases; bases outside gene matches: 13. Germline-derived CDR1 and CDR2 are MNHEY and SVGAGI. CDR3 length equals 16 residues. The CDR3 DNA is TGTGCCAGCAGTTCTAATCGACAGGGAGGTAAGACTGAAGCTTTCTTT. Its translation: CASSSNRQGGKTEAFF.

The chain carries TRBV7-6 and TRBJ2-7; 10 nucleotides line up with TRBD1. J was trimmed by 6 bases and V by 5 bases; bases with no gene match: 7. CDR3 length: 14 residues. Germline lookup yields CDR1 SGHVS and CDR2 FNYEAQ. CDR3 amino acids: CASSPRQGAAEQYF. CDR3 in DNA: TGTGCCAGCAGCCCACGACAGGGGGCGGCCGAGCAGTACTTC.

The chain is built from TRBV25-1 and TRBJ1-2; D remains ambiguous. The germline V and J ends were trimmed by 8 bases and 8 bases, with 9 bases remaining between them. Looked up from germline, CDR1 is MGHDK and CDR2 is SYGVNS. This CDR3 region has 10 residues. CDR3 sequence: CASRYLGYTF. The CDR3 DNA follows: TGTGCCAGCCGGTATTTGGGCTACACCTTC.

The sample holds a few counts of this clone. The CDR3 sequence is CASSPGTGMDTEAFF. Written as DNA, the CDR3 is TGCGCCAGCAGTCCCGGGACAGGGATGGACACTGAAGCTTTCTTT. The gene calls are TRBV10-1 and TRBJ1-1; 9 bases match TRBD1. The CDR3 loop spans 15 amino acids. Losses at the gene ends were 5 bases for V and 3 bases for J; bases not matched to a gene: 7. Germline V CDR1 and CDR2: WNHNN, SYGVQD (reference sequence).

J is TRBJ2-7 and V is TRBV6-1, with D possibly matching TRBD1 (5 bases). CDR1 and CDR2 (germline): MNHNS, SASEGT. The CDR3 contains 15 residues. V lost 1 base and J 1 base, leaving 11 bases between the germline ends. CDR3 nucleotide sequence: TGTGCCAGCAGTGAAGAAACGGACAAGTCCTACGAGCAGTACTTC. Protein: CASSEETDKSYEQYF.

This sequence joins TRBV11-2 and TRBJ2-7; 8 bases agree with TRBD1. Trimming cost V 1 base and J 6 bases; bases outside gene matches: 8. Germline values: CDR1 SGHAT, CDR2 FQNNGV. CDR3 size: 15 residues. In nucleotides, the CDR3 is TGTGCCAGCAGCTTAGGGGGGGCAGGGGGCGTCGAGCAGTACTTC. Protein product: CASSLGGAGGVEQYF.

The chain is built from TRBV25-1 and TRBJ2-3; D not certain. CDR1 is MGHDK, CDR2 SYGVNS, per germline. V shed 1 base and J shed 0 bases, with 5 bases lying between them. This CDR3 has 14 residues. The CDR3 coding sequence is TGTGCCAGCAGTGAATTAGCTAGCACAGATACGCAGTATTTT. This translates into CASSELASTDTQYF.

The gene calls are TRBV12-5 and TRBJ1-2; the D is unclear. Germline V gene lookup returns CDR1 LGHNT and CDR2 FRNRAP. The length of the CDR3 is 12 residues. Trimming left V 2 bases short and J 5 bases short, with 6 bases between. The CDR3 protein is CASGLPHYGYTF. CDR3 nucleotide sequence: TGTGCTAGTGGTTTGCCACATTATGGCTACACCTTC.

CDR3 sequence: CASSANRDRVSPLHF. The CDR3 region has the DNA TGTGCCAGCAGCGCCAACCGGGACAGGGTCTCACCCCTCCACTTT. V gene TRBV9 combines with J gene TRBJ1-6; TRBD1 aligns across 9 bases. Germline lookup yields CDR1 SGDLS and CDR2 YYNGEE. V shed 3 bases and J 10 bases; nucleotides not matched to a gene: 8. The CDR3 has 15 residues.

The chain recombines TRBV7-8 with TRBJ2-7; 8 bases match TRBD2. Trimming cost V 1 base and J 7 bases; bases outside gene matches: 3. This CDR3 is built from 13 residues. Germline assignment: CDR1 SGHVS and CDR2 FQNEAQ. Here the CDR3 DNA reads TGTGCCAGCAGCTTAGGGGTAGCGGGGGAGCAGTACTTC. The encoded protein is CASSLGVAGEQYF.

The V call is TRBV6-5, the J call TRBJ1-6; the D is unclear. This CDR3 region has 12 residues. CDR1 is MNHEY, CDR2 SVGAGI, per germline. Trimming removed 2 bases from V and 7 bases from J, with 3 bases in between. CDR3 bases: TGTGCCAGCAGTTACACAAATTCACCCCTCCACTTT. As protein: CASSYTNSPLHF.

This chain joins TRBV11-2 and TRBJ1-1; TRBD1 is a possible D gene (5 bases). This CDR3 region has 15 residues. Germline V CDR1 and CDR2: SGHAT, FQNNGV. Deletions cut 2 bases from V and 2 bases from J, with 12 bases between. The CDR3: CASSLFRGANTEAFF. Here the CDR3 DNA reads TGTGCCAGCAGCTTATTCCGGGGCGCCAACACTGAAGCTTTCTTT.

This rearrangement joins TRBV5-1 to TRBJ1-6; unclear D gene. CDR1 and CDR2 (germline): SGHRS, YFSETQ. The CDR3 is 15 amino acids. V shed 0 bases and J shed 5 bases, with 9 bases lying between them. The DNA of the CDR3 is TGCGCCAGCAGCTTGGCCTCAGTGAATAATTCACCCCTCCACTTT. This translates into CASSLASVNNSPLHF.